These T cell receptor beta chains were read from a single sample in a study of blood T cell repertoires in COVID-19. Generated by immunoSEQ multiplex PCR, the TCRdb table keeps only in-frame clones and is missing some. The data contain about 310,000 clones, about nine tenths of them singletons. What was sequenced was PBMCs or T cells enriched from blood (not recorded which). These receptors originate from a middle-aged woman who had recovered from COVID-19. Both conserved end residues are trimmed from each CDR3. Expanded clones get a size class; other rows say once, few or many, or leave the size out.

V gene,J gene,clone size,CDR3 protein
TRBV11-2,TRBJ2-7,-,ASSPLRGQGRTYEQY
TRBV2,TRBJ1-3,-,ASSLTGTLSGNTIY
TRBV2,TRBJ1-5,-,ASKEGNQPQH
TRBV7-9,TRBJ1-5,few,ASSFVRQGNQPQH
TRBV5-1,TRBJ1-2,-,ASSPDSLEYGYT
TRBV30,TRBJ2-5,-,AWSQGAQETQY
TRBV5-1,TRBJ1-4,few,ASSSDRIATNEKLF
TRBV6-5,TRBJ1-2,-,ASRYPGESGYT
TRBV25-1,TRBJ1-1,-,ASSAYTGGLRNTEAF
TRBV28,TRBJ2-1,-,ASSGGLAGGQGLNEQF
TRBV3-1/TRBV3-2,TRBJ2-7,-,ASSQPVAGGPIEQY
TRBV24-1,TRBJ1-1,-,ATRGGTNTEAF
TRBV5-4,TRBJ2-3,-,ASSLPLDTDTQY
TRBV7-8,TRBJ1-6,-,ASSLGTGMGSPLH
TRBV30,TRBJ1-5,-,AWSAPGENQPQH
TRBV7-8,TRBJ1-2,-,ASSRSGGYGYT
TRBV24-1,TRBJ2-1,-,ATGPAESSYNEQF
TRBV7-9,TRBJ1-1,once,ASSSNFQANTEAF
TRBV11-3,TRBJ2-3,-,ASSLDSGLNTQY
TRBV2,TRBJ1-4,few,ASSEVQGGKLF
TRBV6-2/TRBV6-3,TRBJ1-1,-,ASSYSGSYTEAF
TRBV27,TRBJ1-5,-,ASSSSRRAGNQPQH
TRBV5-1,TRBJ2-7,-,ASSPGGGASSYEQY
TRBV9,TRBJ2-3,-,ASSPSLAMLTDTQY
TRBV18,TRBJ1-1,-,ASSPSSSLPMNTEAF
TRBV9,TRBJ2-2,-,ASSAGGTTGELF
TRBV12-3/TRBV12-4,TRBJ2-5,-,ASNAGQGQTQY
TRBV5-1,TRBJ1-4,once,ASSFRALNEKLF
TRBV19,TRBJ2-7,few,ASTPAGGVGYEQY
TRBV25-1,TRBJ2-1,once,ASSESGLAEGEQF
TRBV9,TRBJ2-5,-,ASSFRQGAQETQY
TRBV4-2,TRBJ2-1,-,ASSQDPTITHNEQF
TRBV7-9,TRBJ1-2,-,ASSSRGDGYT
TRBV4-1,TRBJ2-3,-,ASSQVPGLAGDPDTQY
TRBV12-3/TRBV12-4,TRBJ1-2,-,ASSQQGYGYT
TRBV3-1/TRBV3-2,TRBJ1-1,few,ASSQERGATEAF
TRBV4-1,TRBJ1-1,-,ASSQTQGVNTEAF
TRBV28,TRBJ1-3,-,ASTPRQSGNTIY
TRBV19,TRBJ1-5,-,ASADRALNQPQH
TRBV6-5,TRBJ2-2,-,ASTWENGELF
TRBV7-2,TRBJ2-3,-,ASSLAGQGISTDTQY
TRBV5-1,TRBJ1-2,-,ASSLVPREGSDYGYT
TRBV30,TRBJ1-1,-,AWRAGIQAF
TRBV9,TRBJ2-3,-,ASSVLGGTTDTQY
TRBV4-1,TRBJ1-5,-,ASSQRTGNQPQH
TRBV5-1,TRBJ2-7,-,ASGGRDQSGEQY